This TCR beta chain was captured by sequencing in a study of blood T cell repertoires in COVID-19. The wider study: Specimens from acute and convalescent COVID-19 originated in the United States, Italy and Spain.

The CDR3 covers 14 residues. Trimming took 4 bases from V and 0 from J, leaving 10 bases between them. Germline CDR1 is DFQATT and CDR2 is SNEGSKA (reference sequence). Clones were read by immunoSEQ multiplex PCR, and TCRdb kept only the in-frame ones, dropping some. In the table there are roughly 150,000 clones, 84% of which are singletons. Sequencing input: peripheral blood. This TCR came from a woman older than 75 with acute or convalescent COVID-19. The gene calls are TRBV20-1 and TRBJ1-3, with D perhaps matching TRBD1 (6 bases). CDR3 region: CSATDRHSGNTIYF. CDR3 DNA: TGCAGTGCTACTGACAGGCACTCTGGAAACACCATATATTTT.